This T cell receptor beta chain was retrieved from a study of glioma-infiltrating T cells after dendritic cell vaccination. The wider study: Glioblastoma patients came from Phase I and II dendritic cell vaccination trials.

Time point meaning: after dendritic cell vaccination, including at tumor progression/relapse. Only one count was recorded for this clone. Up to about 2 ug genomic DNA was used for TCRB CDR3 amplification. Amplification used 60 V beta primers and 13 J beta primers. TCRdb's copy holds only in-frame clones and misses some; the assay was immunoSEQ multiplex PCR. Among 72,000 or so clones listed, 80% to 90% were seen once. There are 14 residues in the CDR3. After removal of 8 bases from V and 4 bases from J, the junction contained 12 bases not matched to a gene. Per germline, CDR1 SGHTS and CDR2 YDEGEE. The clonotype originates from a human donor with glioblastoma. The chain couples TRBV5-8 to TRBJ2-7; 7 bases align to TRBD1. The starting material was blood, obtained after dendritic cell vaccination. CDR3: CASKPRDRLYEQYF. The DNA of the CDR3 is TGTGCCAGTAAACCCCGGGACAGATTATACGAGCAGTACTTC. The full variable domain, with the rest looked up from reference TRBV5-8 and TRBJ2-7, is EAGVTQSPTHLIKTRGQQATLRCSPISGHTSVYWYQQALGLGLQFLLWYDEGEERNRGNFPPRFSGRQFPNYSSELNVNALELEDSALYLCASKPRDRLYEQYFGPGTRLTVT.